Listed here are 19 T cell receptor beta chains from one sample, sequenced in a study of blood T cell repertoires in COVID-19. Assay: immunoSEQ multiplex PCR; the TCRdb copy retains only in-frame clones and omits some. The sample holds tens of thousands of clones, 80% to 90% seen once. Sequencing was done on a sample of peripheral blood. The receptors come from an older woman with acute or convalescent COVID-19.

The sample holds one count of this clone. This rearrangement joins TRBV9 to TRBJ2-2; D call uncertain. Germline lookup yields CDR1 SGDLS and CDR2 YYNGEE. This CDR3 has 15 amino acids. V was shortened by 1 base and J by 5 bases, with 12 bases between the two germline ends. Here the CDR3 DNA reads TGTGCCAGCAGCGTATTTGACGGAGTAACCGGGGAGCTGTTTTTT. Its protein is CASSVFDGVTGELFF.

V is TRBV6-4 and J is TRBJ1-2, with TRBD1 matching over 9 bases. CDR1 and CDR2 (germline): MRHNA, SNTAGT. V was clipped by 4 bases and J by 8 bases; unmatched bases: 5. CDR3 length equals 13 residues. The CDR3 sequence is CASSATGGKGYTF. The CDR3 bases are TGTGCCAGCAGTGCGACAGGGGGTAAGGGCTACACCTTC.

The chain's CDR3 is CASSYLSSGVPETQYF. The CDR3 nucleotides read TGTGCCAGCAGTTATTTGTCTAGCGGGGTTCCCGAGACCCAGTACTTC. V is TRBV6-6 and J is TRBJ2-5, with TRBD2 matching 9 bases. J was trimmed by 5 bases and V by 3 bases; bases with no gene match: 10. CDR3 length: 16 amino acids. The germline V gene encodes CDR1 MNHNY and CDR2 SVGAGI (reference sequence).

This sequence joins TRBV2 and TRBJ2-5; 9 nucleotides align to TRBD2. Trimming took 4 bases from V and 1 from J; bases not matched to a gene: 4. Germline V lookup: CDR1 SNHLY, CDR2 FYNNEI. The CDR3 is 15 amino acids. Here the CDR3 reads CASSGGGGAQETQYF. The CDR3 nucleotides read TGTGCCAGCAGTGGGGGCGGGGGGGCCCAAGAGACCCAGTACTTC.

V gene TRBV10-2 combines with J gene TRBJ2-3; 12 bases agree with TRBD1. Germline CDR1 WSHSY, CDR2 SAAADI. Trimming removed 6 bases from V and 6 bases from J; junction bases left unmatched: 7. This CDR3 is built from 15 residues. CDR3 loop: CASRGQGASFDTQYF. The CDR3 DNA reads TGCGCCAGCAGGGGACAGGGGGCGTCCTTTGATACGCAGTATTTT.

The chain is built from TRBV28 and TRBJ2-7; 7 bases match TRBD2. CDR1 MDHEN and CDR2 SYDVKM come from the germline V gene. V was pared by 2 bases and J by 4 bases, with 8 bases of the junction left unmatched. The CDR3 spans 15 residues. CDR3 in DNA: TGTGCCAGCAGTTTAGCGGGAGCGGGGCGGTACGAGCAGTACTTC. This codes for CASSLAGAGRYEQYF.

This sequence joins TRBV6-6 and TRBJ1-1; D remains unclear. The germline V gene has CDR1 MNHNY and CDR2 SVGAGI (reference sequence). The CDR3 totals 13 residues. Trimming left V 7 bases short and J 0 bases short, with 9 bases between. The CDR3 region is CASKWQMNTEAFF. CDR3 in DNA: TGTGCCAGCAAGTGGCAGATGAACACTGAAGCTTTCTTT.

The chain employs TRBV10-3 and TRBJ1-1; 9 nucleotides agree with TRBD1. The length of the CDR3 is 13 residues. Germline assignment: CDR1 ENHRY and CDR2 SYGVKD. V was pared by 7 bases and J by 5 bases, with 5 bases of the junction left unmatched. This CDR3 reads CAITSDRGTEAFF. The CDR3 nucleotides are TGTGCCATCACCTCGGACAGGGGAACTGAAGCTTTCTTT.

The gene calls are TRBV10-3 and TRBJ1-2; 7 positions match TRBD1. J lost 14 bases, V lost 3 bases, and 6 bases had no gene match. CDR1 is ENHRY, CDR2 SYGVKD, per germline. The CDR3 is made up of 11 amino acids. The CDR3 here is CAISERMGQTF. The DNA of the CDR3 is TGTGCCATCAGTGAAAGAATGGGACAGACCTTC.

This clone was detected only once. This rearrangement joins TRBV2 to TRBJ1-4, with TRBD1 identical over 7 bases. CDR1 SNHLY and CDR2 FYNNEI come from the germline V gene. The trim removed 4 bases at V and 8 bases at J, leaving 4 bases unmatched. The CDR3 is 13 amino acids. The CDR3 region is CASSGQGREKLFF. DNA of the CDR3: TGTGCCAGCAGTGGACAGGGACGGGAAAAACTGTTTTTT.

This clone was picked up one time. This rearrangement joins TRBV24-1 to TRBJ1-5; D ambiguous. Looked up from germline, CDR1 is KGHDR and CDR2 is SFDVKD. The germline V and J ends were trimmed by 5 bases and 0 bases, with 7 bases remaining between them. The CDR3 length is 14 residues. The CDR3 bases are TGTGCCACCAGTGGGGCATATAGCAATCAGCCCCAGCATTTT. Its protein is CATSGAYSNQPQHF.

The CDR3, as DNA: TGCGCCAGCAGTCAACCTGGCAGGGCGAAAGGCCATAATTCACCCCTCCACTTT. It specifies CASSQPGRAKGHNSPLHF. The chain employs TRBV23-1 and TRBJ1-6, with D possibly being TRBD1 (5 bases). TRBV23-1 belongs to the ORF category, with a function that is uncertain. V was cut by 2 bases and J by 5 bases, with 19 bases left in between. This CDR3 has 18 residues.

This chain uses TRBV7-8 with TRBJ1-1; D unresolved. The V and J ends lost 0 bases and 1 base respectively, with 6 bases between them. In germline, CDR1 is SGHVS, CDR2 FQNEAQ. This CDR3 contains 14 residues. In DNA, the CDR3 is TGTGCCAGCAGCTTAGCGGCCAGGAACACTGAAGCTTTCTTT. This translates into CASSLAARNTEAFF.

The chain employs TRBV10-3 and TRBJ1-2; 7 nucleotides match TRBD1. J lost 8 bases, V lost 2 bases, and 14 bases had no gene match. The CDR3 spans 16 residues. Looked up from germline, CDR1 is ENHRY and CDR2 is SYGVKD. The CDR3 bases are TGTGCCATCAGTGAGACAACCCAGACAGGGAAAGTGGGCTACACCTTC. It translates to CAISETTQTGKVGYTF.

Details on this clone: This same CDR3 is encoded by further DNA sequences in the sample. V gene TRBV7-9 combines with J gene TRBJ1-5; tentatively, D is TRBD1 (5 bases). Germline lookup yields CDR1 SEHNR and CDR2 FQNEAQ (reference sequence). There are 13 residues in the CDR3. V gave up 3 bases and J gave up 4 bases, with 7 bases separating them. The CDR3 spells CASSLSGNQPQHF. CDR3 nucleotide sequence: TGTGCCAGCAGCTTGTCAGGGAATCAGCCCCAGCATTTT.

The chain joins TRBV3-1 (or the pseudogene TRBV3-2) to TRBJ1-4, with 8 bases lining up with TRBD1. This CDR3 has 16 residues. V lost 3 bases to trimming and J lost 3 bases; unmatched junction nucleotides: 6. Germline assignment: CDR1 LGHDT and CDR2 YNNKEL (reference sequence). The CDR3 coding sequence is TGTGCCAGCAGCCACAGGGGGCGTGGGGCTAATGAAAAACTGTTTTTT. The encoded protein is CASSHRGRGANEKLFF.

The rearrangement links TRBV7-3 to TRBJ2-2, with 15 bases that match TRBD2. V lost 2 bases, J lost 2 bases, and 6 bases stayed unmatched. The CDR3 length is 19 residues. CDR1 and CDR2 from the germline V gene are SGHTA and FQGTGA. The CDR3 DNA is TGTGCCAGCAGCTTACATTGGACTAGCGGGAGGGCTAACACCGGGGAGCTGTTTTTT. Translating gives CASSLHWTSGRANTGELFF.

J is TRBJ1-2 and V is TRBV5-1, with no clear D. The germline gives CDR1 SGHRS, CDR2 YFSETQ. This CDR3 has 13 residues. V lost 0 bases and J 4 bases, leaving 7 bases between the germline ends. The CDR3 reads CASSLEQIYGYTF. The CDR3 DNA sequence: TGCGCCAGCAGCTTGGAACAAATCTATGGCTACACCTTC.

This sequence joins TRBV4-1 and TRBJ1-5, with a possible D match to TRBD1 (5 bases). CDR3 size: 16 residues. Germline values: CDR1 MGHRA, CDR2 YSYEKL. V was shortened by 0 bases and J by 1 base, with 10 bases between the two germline ends. For the CDR3, the DNA is TGCGCCAGCAGCCAAGACAGGGTGGGAAGCAATCAGCCCCAGCATTTT. Translating gives CASSQDRVGSNQPQHF.